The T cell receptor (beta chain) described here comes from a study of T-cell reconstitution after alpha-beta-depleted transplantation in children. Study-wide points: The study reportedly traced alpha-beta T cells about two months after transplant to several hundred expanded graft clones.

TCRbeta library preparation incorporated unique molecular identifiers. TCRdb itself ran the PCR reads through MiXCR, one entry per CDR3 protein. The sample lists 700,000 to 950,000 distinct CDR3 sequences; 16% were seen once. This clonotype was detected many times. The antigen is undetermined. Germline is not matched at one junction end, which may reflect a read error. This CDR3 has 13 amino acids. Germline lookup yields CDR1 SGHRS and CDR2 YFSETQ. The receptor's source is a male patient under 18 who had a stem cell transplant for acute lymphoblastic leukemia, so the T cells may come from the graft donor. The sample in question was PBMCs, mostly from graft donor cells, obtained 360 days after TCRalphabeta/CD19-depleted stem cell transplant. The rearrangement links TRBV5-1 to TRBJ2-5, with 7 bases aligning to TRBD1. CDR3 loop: CASSLTGLETQYF. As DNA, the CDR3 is TGTGCCAGCAGTTTGACAGGGTTGGAGACCCAGTACTTC. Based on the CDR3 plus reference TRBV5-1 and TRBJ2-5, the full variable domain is KAGVTQTPRYLIKTRGQQVTLSCSPISGHRSVSWYQQTPGQGLQFLFEYFSETQRNKGNFPGRFSGRQFSNSRSEMNVSTLELGDSALYLCASSLTGLETQYFGPGTRLLVL.